This TCR beta chain stems from a study of T cell clonotyping in hematopoietic cell transplantation (dated by TCRdb to the early 2020s). As for the study more broadly: The study collected more than 120 blood samples from approximately 32 consecutive transplant recipients and their related donors. Patients were recruited between September 2015 and January 2017 and followed until September 2020 or death.

Trimming accounts for 6 bases at V and 10 bases at J, while the number of junction bases matched to no gene is 9. The CDR3 covers 14 residues, taking in both the cysteine and the phenylalanine. Only the CDR3 region is kept as DNA, spanning 42 bases read in frame from base 1. Based on the germline V gene, the CDR1 and CDR2 sequences are MNHEY and SVGAGI. With regard to this clone: The antigen it binds to is not known. Per-base qualities were not stored, and no clone one base away is much larger.

TCR beta CDR3 regions were amplified from genomic DNA with the immunoSEQ assay, a bias-controlled multiplex PCR using V- and J-specific primers. A second PCR step added a proprietary barcode and Illumina adapter sequences to the CDR3 amplicons. An Illumina MiSeq instrument was used for sequencing of the CDR3 libraries. Concerning the study's data processing: Export and quality control were handled in immunoSEQ Analyzer 3.0, while downstream analyses relied on R Bioconductor and Immunarch. Only productive rearrangements in the normalized downsampled data set were used to calculate repertoire metrics. Clonotypes larger than 5 templates in the normalized cohort were defined as pathologically expanded. The Inverse Simpson Index was used to measure repertoire diversity. The non-normalized data set was used for CMV-specificity analyses so that all clonotypes could be captured. Not all clones reach the TCRdb copy of this immuneACCESS table, which keeps in-frame sequences only. Checked studies attribute under half of the gap to unresolved V genes and leave the rest unexplained. Clonal size and the V and J genes are those of that table, whereas D and trimming came from the DNA. Here the sample has several thousand clones; approximately 87% occur a single time. The biggest ten clones account for about 5.5% of the sample.

Study-wide conclusions, independent of this receptor: Overlap with donor repertoires was found for only a small fraction of recipient repertoires, with over 97% found to appear de novo at the given depth. Broader TCR repertoire diversity after transplant was predicted by Inverse Simpson Index values from donors and from recipients before transplant. The sample size was limited, and because cells were not sorted, the contributions of CD4 and CD8 repertoires could not be separated. After transplant, TCR diversity in recipients dropped, and pathologically expanded clonotypes climbed progressively between day 30 and day 180.

The time point label on this specimen signifies: 100 days after allo-HCT. Blood samples were obtained from recipients approximately 28 days before transplant and at days 30, 100 and 180 after transplant. Nuclei Lysis Solution was used to extract genomic DNA from fresh or cryopreserved unfractionated peripheral blood mononuclear cells. This TCR was sampled from a male patient in his fifties or sixties who had an allogeneic stem cell transplant from a related donor, so the T cells may come from the graft donor. Some clones in this sample may be carry-over from other donors' samples. The chain joins TRBV6-5 to TRBJ1-6, with TRBD1 matching 7 junction bases. Sequenced here: PBMCs, sampled 100 days after allogeneic stem cell transplant. CDR3 protein: CASRRTGVGSPLHF. The nucleotide sequence is given as TGTGCCAGCAGAAGAACAGGGGTGGGGTCACCCCTCCACTTT.